These 5 T cell receptor beta chains were sequenced from one sample in a study of breast tumors, draining lymph nodes, adjacent tissues listed by TCRdb under 2016. Lymph node samples were obtained from the axillary draining lymph nodes of breast cancer patients. The method behind the library was multiplex PCR. The instrument was an Illumina HiSeq 2000. TCRdb's own reprocessing of the public reads used fastp at Q25 and MiXCR and kept productive beta chains. Each CDR3 protein appears once, grouped with its most common genes and DNA. For this sample there are fewer than 250,000 distinct CDR3 sequences; roughly 32% appear just once. Roughly 1.5% of the sample is held by the ten biggest clonotypes. The sequenced sample was axillary lymph node tissue. These receptors were obtained from a female donor with breast cancer. Some clones in this sample may be carry-over from other donors' samples.

The rearrangement links TRBV6-5 to TRBJ1-2; D is unresolved. The CDR3 spans 13 residues. V was clipped by 8 bases and J by 12 bases, with 22 bases between them. Germline values: CDR1 MNHEY, CDR2 SVGAGI. The CDR3: CASGPQTASGNTF. The CDR3 DNA reads as TGTGCCAGCGGGCCCCAGACGGCCTCTGGAAACACCTTC.

Only a few counts were recorded for this clonotype. One end of the junction is discordant with germline, which a read error may explain. The CDR3 loop reads CSANQPGQTHF. The CDR3 DNA follows: TGCAGTGCTAATCAACCGGGACAGACCCACTTC. V and J are TRBV20-1 and TRBJ2-4, with 7 bases fitting TRBD1. The germline V gene has CDR1 DFQATT and CDR2 SNEGSKA (reference sequence). CDR3 length: 11 amino acids.

This clonotype was observed many times. The V and J genes are TRBV6-2 or TRBV6-3 and TRBJ1-5, with TRBD1 identical over 8 bases. The germline V gene encodes CDR1 MNHEY and CDR2 SVGEGT. The CDR3 is made up of 17 amino acids. V lost 3 bases, J lost 2 bases, and 9 bases stayed unmatched. The CDR3 loop is CASSYWDDRGGNQPQHF. CDR3 nucleotide sequence: TGTGCCAGCAGTTATTGGGATGACAGGGGAGGCAATCAGCCCCAGCATTTT.

This clonotype showed up many times. This sequence joins TRBV20-1 and TRBJ2-5; D ambiguous. The V end was cut by 0 bases, the J end by 1 base, with 3 bases between. The germline V gene has CDR1 DFQATT and CDR2 SNEGSKA (reference sequence). This CDR3 is built from 12 residues. CDR3 in DNA: TGCAGTGCTAGAGATACCCAAGAGACCCAGTACTTC. Its protein product is CSARDTQETQYF.

J is TRBJ2-2 and V is TRBV7-9; 11 bases match TRBD2. Germline V gene data show CDR1 as SEHNR and CDR2 as FQNEAQ (reference sequence). The CDR3 extends over 16 amino acids. V lost 4 bases, J lost 8 bases, and 9 bases stayed unmatched. The CDR3 loop is CASSSTGTSGRGELFF. The CDR3 nucleotides are TGTGCCAGCAGCTCGACCGGGACTAGCGGTAGAGGGGAGCTGTTTTTT.